These T cell receptor beta chains were read from a single sample in a study of neurological immune-mediated disorders. A single record per CDR3 protein comes from TCRdb applying MiXCR to the 5' RACE reads. The table shows under 85,000 distinct CDR3 sequences, with about a tenth occurring only once. The sequenced sample consisted of PBMCs. These receptor sequences come from a man aged 35-49 years in good health. Each CDR3 is given with its conserved first and last residue. A D gene is named only where the DNA matches it firmly. Where a row states a size, it is once, few, many or the class of an expanded clone; other rows omit it.

clone_size: many; j_call: TRBJ1-2; d_call: TRBD1; v_call: TRBV3-1; cdr3_nt: TGTGCCAGCAGCCAAGATGGGATGACAGGGGGCGGTGGCTACACCTTC; cdr3_aa: CASSQDGMTGGGGYTF
clone_size: many; j_call: TRBJ2-1; d_call: .; v_call: TRBV9; cdr3_nt: TGTGCCAGCAGCGTAGCTGACGGCTCTTACTCCTACAATGAGCAGTTCTTC; cdr3_aa: CASSVADGSYSYNEQFF
clone_size: .; j_call: TRBJ2-5; d_call: TRBD2; v_call: TRBV28; cdr3_nt: TGTGCCAGCAGTTTACCCGGACTAGAAGAAGAGGAGACCCAGTACTTC; cdr3_aa: CASSLPGLEEEETQYF
clone_size: many; j_call: TRBJ2-2; d_call: TRBD2; v_call: TRBV2; cdr3_nt: TGTGCCAGCAAGGCGGGGGTGGCGAGCACCGGGGAGCTGTTTTTT; cdr3_aa: CASKAGVASTGELFF
clone_size: many; j_call: TRBJ1-2; d_call: .; v_call: TRBV5-5; cdr3_nt: TGTGCCAGCAGCTTAGGCGTCTGCCTCGACTATGGCTACACCTTC; cdr3_aa: CASSLGVCLDYGYTF
clone_size: many; j_call: TRBJ2-1; d_call: TRBD1; v_call: TRBV28; cdr3_nt: TGTGCCAGCAGCCCGAACCGGGACAGGGGGACAATGAACTACAATGAGCAGTTCTTC; cdr3_aa: CASSPNRDRGTMNYNEQFF
clone_size: few; j_call: TRBJ2-7; d_call: .; v_call: TRBV7-6; cdr3_nt: TGTGCCAGCAGGCCGGATAAAGGGGGGGCTGCCTACGAGCAGTACTTC; cdr3_aa: CASRPDKGGAAYEQYF
clone_size: many; j_call: TRBJ2-7; d_call: TRBD1; v_call: TRBV29-1; cdr3_nt: TGCAGCGTTGGACAGGGGGCCTCCTACGAGCAGTACTTC; cdr3_aa: CSVGQGASYEQYF
clone_size: medium-sized; j_call: TRBJ2-5; d_call: .; v_call: TRBV6-2/TRBV6-3; cdr3_nt: TGTGCCAGCAGTCCTGCCTTAGAGGCCCAGTACTTC; cdr3_aa: CASSPALEAQYF
clone_size: .; j_call: TRBJ2-1; d_call: .; v_call: TRBV7-9; cdr3_nt: TGTGCCAGCAGCTCGACTATCCACAATGAGCAGTTCTTC; cdr3_aa: CASSSTIHNEQFF
clone_size: many; j_call: TRBJ2-6; d_call: .; v_call: TRBV3-1; cdr3_nt: TGTGCCAGCAGCCAAGATCGGGCAGTTTCTGGGGCCAACGTCCTGACTTTC; cdr3_aa: CASSQDRAVSGANVLTF
clone_size: .; j_call: TRBJ2-1; d_call: .; v_call: TRBV12-3/TRBV12-4; cdr3_nt: TGTGCCAGTAGGCTTGGACTAACGGGCAACAATGAGCAGTTCTTC; cdr3_aa: CASRLGLTGNNEQFF
clone_size: many; j_call: TRBJ2-3; d_call: .; v_call: TRBV7-2; cdr3_nt: TGTGCCAGCAGCTTAGCGTGGACAGATACGCAGTATTTT; cdr3_aa: CASSLAWTDTQYF
clone_size: many; j_call: TRBJ1-2; d_call: .; v_call: TRBV6-1; cdr3_nt: TGTGCCATCCCCGGACAGTACTATGGCTACACCTTC; cdr3_aa: CAIPGQYYGYTF
clone_size: many; j_call: TRBJ1-3; d_call: .; v_call: TRBV7-2; cdr3_nt: TGTGCCAGCAGCTTAGGGGGACCCCTGTCGGGAAACACCATATATTTT; cdr3_aa: CASSLGGPLSGNTIYF
clone_size: many; j_call: TRBJ2-3; d_call: .; v_call: TRBV10-3; cdr3_nt: TGTGCCATCAGACCTACACCGAGCACAGATACGCAGTATTTT; cdr3_aa: CAIRPTPSTDTQYF
clone_size: many; j_call: TRBJ1-4; d_call: .; v_call: TRBV6-6; cdr3_nt: TGTGCCAGCAGTTACGAGGAGGGGCTTGGGGAAAAACTGTTTTTT; cdr3_aa: CASSYEEGLGEKLFF
clone_size: many; j_call: TRBJ2-7; d_call: TRBD2; v_call: TRBV5-1; cdr3_nt: TGCGCCAGCAGCCCCGGAGTAGCGGGAGGGCCGCTATACAACGAGCAGTACTTC; cdr3_aa: CASSPGVAGGPLYNEQYF
clone_size: few; j_call: TRBJ2-7; d_call: TRBD1; v_call: TRBV7-2; cdr3_nt: TGTGCCAGCAGCTTACACAGGGGGACCTACGAGCAGTACTTC; cdr3_aa: CASSLHRGTYEQYF
clone_size: few; j_call: TRBJ2-7; d_call: .; v_call: TRBV6-6; cdr3_nt: TGTGCCAGCAGTTACTCGTTTCAAGGGGATGAGCAGTACTTC; cdr3_aa: CASSYSFQGDEQYF
clone_size: many; j_call: TRBJ2-5; d_call: .; v_call: TRBV5-5; cdr3_nt: TGTGCCAGCAGCTTGCCGTGGGAGGAGGAGACCCAGTACTTC; cdr3_aa: CASSLPWEEETQYF
clone_size: many; j_call: TRBJ1-1; d_call: .; v_call: TRBV27; cdr3_nt: TGTGCCAGCAGTACTTGGATGGGCACTGAAGCTTTCTTT; cdr3_aa: CASSTWMGTEAFF
clone_size: few; j_call: TRBJ2-2; d_call: .; v_call: TRBV11-1; cdr3_nt: TGTGCCAGCAGCTCAGACAATACCGGGGAGCTGTTTTTT; cdr3_aa: CASSSDNTGELFF
clone_size: many; j_call: TRBJ1-1; d_call: .; v_call: TRBV20-1; cdr3_nt: TGCAGTGCTCTTCGGAAGCAGAACACTGAAGCTTTCTTT; cdr3_aa: CSALRKQNTEAFF
clone_size: many; j_call: TRBJ1-4; d_call: .; v_call: TRBV28; cdr3_nt: TGTGCCAGCAGTCGAGAGACAGCAACTAATGAAAAACTGTTTTTT; cdr3_aa: CASSRETATNEKLFF
clone_size: many; j_call: TRBJ2-7; d_call: .; v_call: TRBV5-1; cdr3_nt: TGCGCCAGCAGCTGGACAGCCCTCAACGAGCAGTACTTC; cdr3_aa: CASSWTALNEQYF
clone_size: many; j_call: TRBJ2-1; d_call: TRBD2; v_call: TRBV7-3; cdr3_nt: TGTGCCAGCAGCCCCAACCCCCGGACTAGCGGGAGGTCATCCTACAATGAGCAGTTCTTC; cdr3_aa: CASSPNPRTSGRSSYNEQFF
clone_size: .; j_call: TRBJ2-2; d_call: .; v_call: TRBV5-1; cdr3_nt: TGCGCCAGCAGCCCGGGGGGCGCAGCCGGGGAGCTGTTTTTT; cdr3_aa: CASSPGGAAGELFF
clone_size: many; j_call: TRBJ2-3; d_call: TRBD2; v_call: TRBV5-5; cdr3_nt: TGTGCCAGCAGCCCCGGCCGTGGGACTAGCGGGAGGGCAGGTCTAGATACGCAGTATTTT; cdr3_aa: CASSPGRGTSGRAGLDTQYF
clone_size: many; j_call: TRBJ2-5; d_call: .; v_call: TRBV28; cdr3_nt: TGTGCCAGCAGCCACCGGGACCCCTACACCCAGTACTTC; cdr3_aa: CASSHRDPYTQYF
clone_size: few; j_call: TRBJ2-1; d_call: .; v_call: TRBV7-2; cdr3_nt: TGTGCCAGCAGCTTTAATAGCTATAGCTCCTACAATGAGCAGTTCTTC; cdr3_aa: CASSFNSYSSYNEQFF
clone_size: many; j_call: TRBJ2-3; d_call: TRBD2; v_call: TRBV20-1; cdr3_nt: TGCAGTGCGGCTGAAGCTAGCGGGGGAGGGGCAGATACGCAGTATTTT; cdr3_aa: CSAAEASGGGADTQYF
clone_size: many; j_call: TRBJ1-1; d_call: .; v_call: TRBV28; cdr3_nt: TGTGCCAGCAGTTTAGCCGGGAACACTGAAGCTTTCTTT; cdr3_aa: CASSLAGNTEAFF
clone_size: many; j_call: TRBJ1-2; d_call: .; v_call: TRBV28; cdr3_nt: TGTGCCAGCAGTTTATGGTTTAGGGGGGGCTTTGGCTACACCTTC; cdr3_aa: CASSLWFRGGFGYTF
clone_size: .; j_call: TRBJ2-2; d_call: .; v_call: TRBV7-6; cdr3_nt: TGTGCCAGCAGCTCCGAGGTAACCGGGGAGCTGTTTTTT; cdr3_aa: CASSSEVTGELFF
clone_size: many; j_call: TRBJ1-4; d_call: .; v_call: TRBV6-5; cdr3_nt: TGTGCCAGCAGTTACGGCCAATGGGAAAAACTGTTTTTT; cdr3_aa: CASSYGQWEKLFF
clone_size: few; j_call: TRBJ2-2; d_call: .; v_call: TRBV11-2; cdr3_nt: TGTGCCAGCAGCTTAGGCGATCTCAGGACCGGGGAGCTGTTTTTT; cdr3_aa: CASSLGDLRTGELFF
clone_size: .; j_call: TRBJ2-7; d_call: .; v_call: TRBV5-1; cdr3_nt: TGCGCCAGCAGCCCAATGGGACCAACCTACGAGCAGTACTTC; cdr3_aa: CASSPMGPTYEQYF
clone_size: many; j_call: TRBJ2-3; d_call: .; v_call: TRBV29-1; cdr3_nt: TGCAGCGTTGAAGGGGGCGCAGATACGCAGTATTTT; cdr3_aa: CSVEGGADTQYF
clone_size: many; j_call: TRBJ1-1; d_call: TRBD1; v_call: TRBV6-5; cdr3_nt: TGTGCCAGCAGTCCGACCGACAGGGTACGCGAAGCTTTCTTT; cdr3_aa: CASSPTDRVREAFF
clone_size: .; j_call: TRBJ2-7; d_call: TRBD2; v_call: TRBV6-6; cdr3_nt: TGTGCCAGCAGGCCATACGTAGGAGCGGGAGGATACGAGCAGTACTTC; cdr3_aa: CASRPYVGAGGYEQYF
clone_size: few; j_call: TRBJ2-7; d_call: TRBD2; v_call: TRBV6-1; cdr3_nt: TGTGCCAGCAGTGTCCTCGGAACTAGCGGGGGGAGCTACGAGCAGTACTTC; cdr3_aa: CASSVLGTSGGSYEQYF
clone_size: many; j_call: TRBJ2-1; d_call: TRBD2; v_call: TRBV3-1; cdr3_nt: TGTGCCAGCAGCCAAGTCGGGACTAGCGCCGATGAGCAGTTCTTC; cdr3_aa: CASSQVGTSADEQFF
clone_size: many; j_call: TRBJ2-5; d_call: .; v_call: TRBV18; cdr3_nt: TGTGCCAGCTCACCTTTCCCTGGAGAGACCCAGTACTTC; cdr3_aa: CASSPFPGETQYF
clone_size: many; j_call: TRBJ1-1; d_call: .; v_call: TRBV5-1; cdr3_nt: TGCGCCAGCGCGTTTTCTGGGACTGAAGCTTTCTTT; cdr3_aa: CASAFSGTEAFF
clone_size: .; j_call: TRBJ1-5; d_call: .; v_call: TRBV12-3/TRBV12-4; cdr3_nt: TGTGCCAGACCCCCCGGCACGGCTAATCAGCCCCAGCATTTT; cdr3_aa: CARPPGTANQPQHF
clone_size: many; j_call: TRBJ2-1; d_call: TRBD1; v_call: TRBV27; cdr3_nt: TGTGCCAGCAGTCCCTCGCAGGGGGCCTCCTACAATGAGCAGTTCTTC; cdr3_aa: CASSPSQGASYNEQFF
clone_size: many; j_call: TRBJ2-5; d_call: .; v_call: TRBV27; cdr3_nt: TGTGCCAGCAGGAAGCTAGTGGAAGAGACCCAGTACTTC; cdr3_aa: CASRKLVEETQYF
clone_size: many; j_call: TRBJ2-1; d_call: .; v_call: TRBV5-1; cdr3_nt: TGCGCCAGCAGCGGGGGCAATGAGCAGTTCTTC; cdr3_aa: CASSGGNEQFF
clone_size: many; j_call: TRBJ1-3; d_call: .; v_call: TRBV28; cdr3_nt: TGTGCCAGCAGTTCCCAGGGCGCCTCTGGAAACACCATATATTTT; cdr3_aa: CASSSQGASGNTIYF
clone_size: medium-sized; j_call: TRBJ2-1; d_call: .; v_call: TRBV12-3/TRBV12-4; cdr3_nt: TGTGCCAGCAGTTTAGGGGGGAATGAGCAGTTCTTC; cdr3_aa: CASSLGGNEQFF
clone_size: many; j_call: TRBJ2-7; d_call: .; v_call: TRBV7-2; cdr3_nt: TGTGCCAGCAGCTTAGAAGCCGGGGGGCCATCATACGAGCAGTACTTC; cdr3_aa: CASSLEAGGPSYEQYF
clone_size: many; j_call: TRBJ2-2; d_call: TRBD2; v_call: TRBV5-1; cdr3_nt: TGCGCCAGCCGGGGACTAGCGGGAGCGGGGAACACCGGGGAGCTGTTTTTT; cdr3_aa: CASRGLAGAGNTGELFF
clone_size: many; j_call: TRBJ1-2; d_call: .; v_call: TRBV5-6; cdr3_nt: TGTGCCAGCAGCCTACGGGGGGTTCCTCGGTACACCTTC; cdr3_aa: CASSLRGVPRYTF
clone_size: many; j_call: TRBJ2-3; d_call: .; v_call: TRBV24-1; cdr3_nt: TGTGCCACCAGTGAGGAGGGTGACACAGATACGCAGTATTTT; cdr3_aa: CATSEEGDTDTQYF
clone_size: few; j_call: TRBJ1-1; d_call: .; v_call: TRBV29-1; cdr3_nt: TGCAGCGTTGCAGGCAGAAACACTGAAGCTTTCTTT; cdr3_aa: CSVAGRNTEAFF
clone_size: many; j_call: TRBJ2-3; d_call: TRBD2; v_call: TRBV4-2; cdr3_nt: TGTGCCAGCAGCCAGGAATCTCTAGCGGGGGCCACAGATACGCAGTATTTT; cdr3_aa: CASSQESLAGATDTQYF